This entry describes one TCR beta chain. These data originate in a study of blood T cell repertoires in COVID-19. Assay used: immunoSEQ multiplex PCR; TCRdb lists only in-frame clones, some missing. The repertoire holds hundreds of thousands of clones, with more than 80% as singletons. V lost 2 bases, J lost 8 bases, and 10 bases stayed unmatched. The CDR3 loop spans 15 amino acids. The germline V gene encodes CDR1 SGHRS and CDR2 YFSETQ. It was during active infection that Seattle patients were enrolled and then longitudinally followed. The rearrangement uses TRBV5-1 and TRBJ2-1, with TRBD1 identical over 7 bases. The TCR was taken from a woman between 25 and 40 years old with COVID-19, enrolled during active disease. Sample: peripheral blood. CDR3 protein: CASSFQRDSIDEQFF. DNA of the CDR3: TGCGCCAGCAGCTTTCAACGGGACAGTATCGATGAGCAGTTCTTC.